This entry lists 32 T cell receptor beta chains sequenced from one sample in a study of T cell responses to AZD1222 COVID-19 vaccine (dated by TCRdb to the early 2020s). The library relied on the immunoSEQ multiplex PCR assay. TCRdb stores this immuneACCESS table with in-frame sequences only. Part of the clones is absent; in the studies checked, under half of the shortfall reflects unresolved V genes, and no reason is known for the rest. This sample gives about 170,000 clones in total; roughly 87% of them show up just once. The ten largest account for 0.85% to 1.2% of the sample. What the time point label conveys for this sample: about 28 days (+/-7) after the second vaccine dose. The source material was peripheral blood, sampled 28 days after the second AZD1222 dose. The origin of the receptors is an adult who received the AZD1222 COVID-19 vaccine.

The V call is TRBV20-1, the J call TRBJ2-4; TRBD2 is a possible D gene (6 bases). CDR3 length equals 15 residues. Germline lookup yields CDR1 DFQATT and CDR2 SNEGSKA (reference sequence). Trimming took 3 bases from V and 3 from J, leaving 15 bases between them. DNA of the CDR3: TGCAGTGCTAGTCGGGGGAGATCCTTCAAAAACATTCAGTACTTC. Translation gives CSASRGRSFKNIQYF.

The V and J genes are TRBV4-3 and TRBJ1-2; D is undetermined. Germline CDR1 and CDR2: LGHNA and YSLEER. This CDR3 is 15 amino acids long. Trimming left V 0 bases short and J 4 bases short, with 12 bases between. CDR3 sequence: CASSQDAGDGYGYTF. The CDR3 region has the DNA TGCGCCAGCAGCCAAGATGCCGGGGATGGCTATGGCTACACCTTC.

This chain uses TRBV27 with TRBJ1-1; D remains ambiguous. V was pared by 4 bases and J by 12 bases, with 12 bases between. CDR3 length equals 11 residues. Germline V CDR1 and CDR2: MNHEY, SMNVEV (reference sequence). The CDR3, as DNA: TGTGCCAGCAGTTCGACCCTTCTCACTTTCTTT. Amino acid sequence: CASSSTLLTFF.

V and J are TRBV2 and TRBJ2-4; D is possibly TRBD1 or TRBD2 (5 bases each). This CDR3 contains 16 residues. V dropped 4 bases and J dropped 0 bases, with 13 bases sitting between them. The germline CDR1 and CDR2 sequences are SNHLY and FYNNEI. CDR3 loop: CASSGSGTLAKNIQYF. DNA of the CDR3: TGTGCCAGCAGTGGGTCCGGGACCCTAGCCAAAAACATTCAGTACTTC.

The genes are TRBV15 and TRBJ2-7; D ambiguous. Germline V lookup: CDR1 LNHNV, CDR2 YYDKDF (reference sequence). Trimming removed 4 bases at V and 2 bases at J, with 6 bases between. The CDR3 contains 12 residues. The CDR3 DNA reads TGTGCCACCAGCACCCCACCCTACGAGCAGTACTTC. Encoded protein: CATSTPPYEQYF.

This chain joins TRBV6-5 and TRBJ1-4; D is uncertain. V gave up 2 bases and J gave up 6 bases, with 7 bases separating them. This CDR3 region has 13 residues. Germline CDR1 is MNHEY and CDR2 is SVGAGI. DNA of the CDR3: TGTGCCAGCAGTTACAGGGTTGATGAAAAACTGTTTTTT. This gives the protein CASSYRVDEKLFF.

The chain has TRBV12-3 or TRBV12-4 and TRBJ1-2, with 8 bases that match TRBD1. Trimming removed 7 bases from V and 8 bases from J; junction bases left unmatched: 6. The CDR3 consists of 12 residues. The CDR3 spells CASTRDRWGYTF. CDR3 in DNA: TGTGCCAGCACACGGGACAGGTGGGGCTACACCTTC.

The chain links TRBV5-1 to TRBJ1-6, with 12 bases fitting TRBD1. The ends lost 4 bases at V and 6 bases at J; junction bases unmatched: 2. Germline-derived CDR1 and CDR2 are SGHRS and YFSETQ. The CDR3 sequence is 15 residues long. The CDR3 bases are TGCGCCAGCAGCGGGACAGGGGGCGGTAATTCACCCCTCCACTTT. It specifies CASSGTGGGNSPLHF.

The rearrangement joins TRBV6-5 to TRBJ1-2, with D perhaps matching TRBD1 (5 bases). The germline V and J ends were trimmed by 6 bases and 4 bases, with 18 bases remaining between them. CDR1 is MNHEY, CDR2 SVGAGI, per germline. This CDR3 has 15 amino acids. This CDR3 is CASRVPGTGSYGYTF. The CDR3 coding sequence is TGTGCCAGCAGGGTCCCCGGGACGGGGTCCTATGGCTACACCTTC.

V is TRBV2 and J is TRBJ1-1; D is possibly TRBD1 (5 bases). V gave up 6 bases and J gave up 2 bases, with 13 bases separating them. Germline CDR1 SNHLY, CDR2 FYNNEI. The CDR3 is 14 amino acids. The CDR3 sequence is CASRAMGGNTEAFF. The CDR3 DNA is TGTGCCAGCAGGGCGATGGGGGGTAACACTGAAGCTTTCTTT.

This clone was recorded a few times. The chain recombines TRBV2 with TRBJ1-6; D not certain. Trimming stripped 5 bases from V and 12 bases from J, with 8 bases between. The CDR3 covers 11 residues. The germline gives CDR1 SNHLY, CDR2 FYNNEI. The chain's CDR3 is CASSFGEPLHF. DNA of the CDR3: TGTGCCAGCAGTTTCGGAGAACCCCTCCACTTT.

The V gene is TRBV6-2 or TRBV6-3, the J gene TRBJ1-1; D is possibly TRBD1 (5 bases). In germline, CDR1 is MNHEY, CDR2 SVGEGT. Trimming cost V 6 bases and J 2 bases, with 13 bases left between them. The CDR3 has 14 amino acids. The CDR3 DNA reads TGTGCCAGCAGCCCCCCACAGGTTAACACTGAAGCTTTCTTT. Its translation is CASSPPQVNTEAFF.

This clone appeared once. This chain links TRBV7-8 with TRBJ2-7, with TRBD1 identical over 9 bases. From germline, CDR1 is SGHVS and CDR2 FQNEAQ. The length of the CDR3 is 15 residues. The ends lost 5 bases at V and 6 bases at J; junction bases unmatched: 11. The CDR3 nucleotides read TGTGCCAGCAGCAGACAGGGGGTTCCACTGGGCGAGCAGTACTTC. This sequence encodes CASSRQGVPLGEQYF. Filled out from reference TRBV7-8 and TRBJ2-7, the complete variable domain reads GAGVSQSPRYKVAKRGQDVALRCDPISGHVSLFWYQQALGQGPEFLTYFQNEAQLDKSGLPSDRFFAERPEGSVSTLKIQRTQQEDSAVYLCASSRQGVPLGEQYFGPGTRLTVT.

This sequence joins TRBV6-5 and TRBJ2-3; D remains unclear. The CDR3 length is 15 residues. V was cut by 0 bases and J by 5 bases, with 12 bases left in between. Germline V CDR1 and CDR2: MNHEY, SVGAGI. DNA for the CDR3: TGTGCCAGCAGTTACTCGACTCGTCGTGGAGATACGCAGTATTTT. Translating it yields CASSYSTRRGDTQYF.

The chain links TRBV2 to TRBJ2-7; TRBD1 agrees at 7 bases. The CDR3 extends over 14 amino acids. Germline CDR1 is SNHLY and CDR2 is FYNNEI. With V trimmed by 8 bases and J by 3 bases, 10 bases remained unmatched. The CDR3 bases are TGTGCCAGCGGGGAATGGACAGGTTTCTACGAGCAGTACTTC. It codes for CASGEWTGFYEQYF.

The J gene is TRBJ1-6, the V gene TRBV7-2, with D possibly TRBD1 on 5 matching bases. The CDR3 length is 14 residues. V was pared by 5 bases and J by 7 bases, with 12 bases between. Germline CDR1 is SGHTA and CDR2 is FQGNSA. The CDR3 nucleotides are TGTGCCAGCAGCCCGGCGGGACGGAATTCACCCCTCCACTTT. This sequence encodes CASSPAGRNSPLHF.

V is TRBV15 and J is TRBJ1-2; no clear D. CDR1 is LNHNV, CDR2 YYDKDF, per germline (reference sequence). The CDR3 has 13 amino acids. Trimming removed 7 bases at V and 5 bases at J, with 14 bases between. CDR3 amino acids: CATTDPRSYGYTF. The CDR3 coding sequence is TGTGCCACCACAGACCCTCGATCGTATGGCTACACCTTC.

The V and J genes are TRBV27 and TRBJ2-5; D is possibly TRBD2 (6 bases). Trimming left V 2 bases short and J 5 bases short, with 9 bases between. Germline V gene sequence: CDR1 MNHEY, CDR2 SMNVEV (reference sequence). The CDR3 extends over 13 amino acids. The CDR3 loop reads CASSLVAGETQYF. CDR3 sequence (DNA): TGTGCCAGCAGTTTAGTCGCGGGGGAGACCCAGTACTTC.

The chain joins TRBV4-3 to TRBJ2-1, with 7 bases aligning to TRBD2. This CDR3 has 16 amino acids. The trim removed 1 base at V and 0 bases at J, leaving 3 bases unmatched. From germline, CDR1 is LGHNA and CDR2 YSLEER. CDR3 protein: CASSQGGGSSYNEQFF. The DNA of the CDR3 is TGCGCCAGCAGCCAAGGCGGGGGAAGCTCCTACAATGAGCAGTTCTTC.

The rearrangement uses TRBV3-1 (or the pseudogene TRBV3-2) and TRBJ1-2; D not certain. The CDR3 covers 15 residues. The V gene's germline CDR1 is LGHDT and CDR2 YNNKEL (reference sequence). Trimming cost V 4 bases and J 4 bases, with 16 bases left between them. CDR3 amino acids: CASSRNLDVVYGYTF. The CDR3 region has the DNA TGTGCCAGCAGCCGAAATTTGGACGTCGTCTATGGCTACACCTTC.

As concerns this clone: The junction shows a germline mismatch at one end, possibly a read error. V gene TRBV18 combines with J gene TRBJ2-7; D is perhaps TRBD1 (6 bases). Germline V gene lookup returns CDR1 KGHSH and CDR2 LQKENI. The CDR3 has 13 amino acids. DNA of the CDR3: TGTGCCAGCTCGCCACAGGGATTGGGGGAGCAGTACTTC. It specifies CASSPQGLGEQYF.

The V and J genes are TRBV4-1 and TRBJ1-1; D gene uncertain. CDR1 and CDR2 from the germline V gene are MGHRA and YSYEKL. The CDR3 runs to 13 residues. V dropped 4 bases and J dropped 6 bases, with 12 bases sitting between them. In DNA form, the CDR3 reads TGCGCCAGCAGCCCTTGGGTTCAGGCTGAAGCTTTCTTT. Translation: CASSPWVQAEAFF.

This CDR3 reads CASSRATEAFF. CDR3 DNA: TGTGCCAGCAGTCGGGCCACTGAAGCTTTCTTT. J is TRBJ1-1 and V is TRBV11-2; D gene unclear. The CDR3 runs to 11 residues. Trimming stripped 6 bases from V and 4 bases from J, with 6 bases between. CDR1 and CDR2 (germline): SGHAT, FQNNGV.

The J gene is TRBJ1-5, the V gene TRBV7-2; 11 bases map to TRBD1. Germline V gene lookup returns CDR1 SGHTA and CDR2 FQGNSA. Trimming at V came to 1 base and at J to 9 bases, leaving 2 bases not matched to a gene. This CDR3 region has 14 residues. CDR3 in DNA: TGTGCCAGCAGCTTAGGGACAGGGGGCCCGCCCCAGCATTTT. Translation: CASSLGTGGPPQHF.

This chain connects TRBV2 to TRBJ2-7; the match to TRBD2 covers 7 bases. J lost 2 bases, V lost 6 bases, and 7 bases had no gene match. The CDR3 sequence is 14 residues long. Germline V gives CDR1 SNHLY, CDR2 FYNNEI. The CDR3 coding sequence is TGTGCCAGCAGGAGGGGCGGGGGAGCCTACGAGCAGTACTTC. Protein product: CASRRGGGAYEQYF. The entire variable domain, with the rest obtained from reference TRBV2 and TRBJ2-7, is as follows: EPEVTQTPSHQVTQMGQEVILRCVPISNHLYFYWYRQILGQKVEFLVSFYNNEISEKSEIFDDQFSVERPDGSNFTLKIRSTKLEDSAMYFCASRRGGGAYEQYFGPGTRLTVT.

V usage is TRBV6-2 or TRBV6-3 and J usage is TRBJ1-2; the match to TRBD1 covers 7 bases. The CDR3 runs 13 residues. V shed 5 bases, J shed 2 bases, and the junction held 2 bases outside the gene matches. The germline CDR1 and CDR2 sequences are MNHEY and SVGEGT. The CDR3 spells CASSPGQNYGYTF. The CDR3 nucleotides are TGTGCCAGCAGTCCGGGACAGAACTATGGCTACACCTTC.

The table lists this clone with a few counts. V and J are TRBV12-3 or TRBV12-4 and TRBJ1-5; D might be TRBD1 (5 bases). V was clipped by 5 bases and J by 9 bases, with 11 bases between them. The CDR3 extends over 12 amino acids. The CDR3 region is CASSGTLTPQHF. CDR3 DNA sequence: TGTGCCAGCAGTGGGACTTTGACGCCCCAGCATTTT.

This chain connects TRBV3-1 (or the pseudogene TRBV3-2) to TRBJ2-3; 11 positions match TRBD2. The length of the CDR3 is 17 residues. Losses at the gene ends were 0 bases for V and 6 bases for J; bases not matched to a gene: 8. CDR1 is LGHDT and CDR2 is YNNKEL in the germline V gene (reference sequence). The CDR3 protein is CASSQDPLAGGGDTQYF. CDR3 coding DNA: TGTGCCAGCAGCCAAGATCCCCTAGCGGGGGGCGGGGATACGCAGTATTTT.

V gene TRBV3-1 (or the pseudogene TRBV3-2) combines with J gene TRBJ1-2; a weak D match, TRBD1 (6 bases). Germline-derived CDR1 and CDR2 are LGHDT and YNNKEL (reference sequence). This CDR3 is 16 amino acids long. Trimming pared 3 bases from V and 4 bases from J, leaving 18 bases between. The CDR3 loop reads CASSQGGAGVVYGYTF. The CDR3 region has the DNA TGTGCCAGCAGCCAGGGGGGGGCAGGGGTAGTCTATGGCTACACCTTC.

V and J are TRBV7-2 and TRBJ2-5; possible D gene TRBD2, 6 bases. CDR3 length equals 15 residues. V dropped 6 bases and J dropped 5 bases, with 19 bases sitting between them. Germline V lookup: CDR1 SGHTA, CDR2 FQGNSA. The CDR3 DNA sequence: TGTGCCAGCAGTAGCGGTCAGGTTGGATGGGAGACCCAGTACTTC. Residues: CASSSGQVGWETQYF.

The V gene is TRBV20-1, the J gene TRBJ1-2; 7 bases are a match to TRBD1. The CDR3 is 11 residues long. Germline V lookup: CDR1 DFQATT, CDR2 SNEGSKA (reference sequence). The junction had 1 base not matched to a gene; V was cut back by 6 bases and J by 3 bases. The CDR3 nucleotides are TGCAGTGCGGGGACAGACTATGGCTACACCTTC. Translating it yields CSAGTDYGYTF.

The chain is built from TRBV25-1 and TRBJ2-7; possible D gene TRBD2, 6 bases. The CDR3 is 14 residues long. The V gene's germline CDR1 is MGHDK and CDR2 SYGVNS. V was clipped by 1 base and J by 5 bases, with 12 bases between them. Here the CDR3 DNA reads TGTGCCAGCAGTGAATCCCGGGGGAGAAACGAGCAGTACTTC. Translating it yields CASSESRGRNEQYF.